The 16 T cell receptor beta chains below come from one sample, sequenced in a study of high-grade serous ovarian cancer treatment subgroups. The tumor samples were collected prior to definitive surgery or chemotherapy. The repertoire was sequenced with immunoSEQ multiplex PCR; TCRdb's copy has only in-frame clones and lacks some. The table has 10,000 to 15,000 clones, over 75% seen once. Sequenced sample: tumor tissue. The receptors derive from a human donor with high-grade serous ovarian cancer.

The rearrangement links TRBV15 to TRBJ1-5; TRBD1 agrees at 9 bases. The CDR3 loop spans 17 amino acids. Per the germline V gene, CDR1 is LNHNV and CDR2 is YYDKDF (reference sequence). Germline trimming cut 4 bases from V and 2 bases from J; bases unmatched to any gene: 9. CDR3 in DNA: TGTGCCACCAGCATCAGTCCGGGACAGGGCGGCAATCAGCCCCAGCATTTT. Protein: CATSISPGQGGNQPQHF.

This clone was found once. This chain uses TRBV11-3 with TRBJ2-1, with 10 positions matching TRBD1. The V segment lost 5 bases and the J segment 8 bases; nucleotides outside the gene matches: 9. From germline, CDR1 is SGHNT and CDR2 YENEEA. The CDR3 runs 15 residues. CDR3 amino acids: CASSRGQGVKHEQFF. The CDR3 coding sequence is TGTGCCAGCAGCCGAGGACAGGGGGTAAAACATGAGCAGTTCTTC.

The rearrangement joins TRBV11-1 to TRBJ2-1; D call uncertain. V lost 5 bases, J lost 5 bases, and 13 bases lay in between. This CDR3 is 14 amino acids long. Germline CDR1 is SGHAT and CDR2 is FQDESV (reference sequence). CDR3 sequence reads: CASSLDLFHNEQFF. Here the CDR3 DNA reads TGTGCCAGCAGCCTGGACCTATTTCACAATGAGCAGTTCTTC.

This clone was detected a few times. The CDR3 reads CAIPEGQSTTGELFF. The CDR3 region has the DNA TGCGCCATCCCCGAGGGACAGAGTACGACCGGGGAGCTGTTTTTT. This chain joins TRBV5-1 and TRBJ2-2, with 7 nucleotides matching TRBD1. Losses at the gene ends were 9 bases for V and 5 bases for J; bases not matched to a gene: 13. This CDR3 region has 15 residues. CDR1 and CDR2 (germline): SGHRS, YFSETQ.

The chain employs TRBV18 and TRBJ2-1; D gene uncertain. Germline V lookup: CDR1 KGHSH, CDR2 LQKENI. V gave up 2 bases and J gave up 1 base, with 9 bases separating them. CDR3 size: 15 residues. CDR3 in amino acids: CASSPEVGSYNEQFF. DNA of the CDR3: TGTGCCAGCTCACCAGAGGTTGGGTCCTACAATGAGCAGTTCTTC.

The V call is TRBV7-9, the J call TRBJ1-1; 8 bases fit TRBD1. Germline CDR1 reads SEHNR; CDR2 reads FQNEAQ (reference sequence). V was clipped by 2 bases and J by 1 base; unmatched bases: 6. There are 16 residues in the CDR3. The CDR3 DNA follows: TGTGCCAGCAGCTTAAGGTCAGGGGGCAAGAACACTGAAGCTTTCTTT. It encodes CASSLRSGGKNTEAFF. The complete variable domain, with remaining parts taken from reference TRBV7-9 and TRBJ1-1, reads DTGVSQNPRHKITKRGQNVTFRCDPISEHNRLYWYRQTLGQGPEFLTYFQNEAQLEKSRLLSDRFSAERPKGSFSTLEIQRTEQGDSAMYLCASSLRSGGKNTEAFFGQGTRLTVV.

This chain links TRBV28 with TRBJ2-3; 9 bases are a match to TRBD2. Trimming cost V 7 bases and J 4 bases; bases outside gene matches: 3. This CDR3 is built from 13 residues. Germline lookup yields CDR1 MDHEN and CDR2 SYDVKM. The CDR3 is CASNGGGADTQYF. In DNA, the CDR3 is TGTGCCAGCAATGGCGGGGGGGCAGATACGCAGTATTTT. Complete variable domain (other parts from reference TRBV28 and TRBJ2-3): DVKVTQSSRYLVKRTGEKVFLECVQDMDHENMFWYRQDPGLGLRLIYFSYDVKMKEKGDIPEGYSVSREKKERFSLILESASTNQTSMYLCASNGGGADTQYFGPGTRLTVL.

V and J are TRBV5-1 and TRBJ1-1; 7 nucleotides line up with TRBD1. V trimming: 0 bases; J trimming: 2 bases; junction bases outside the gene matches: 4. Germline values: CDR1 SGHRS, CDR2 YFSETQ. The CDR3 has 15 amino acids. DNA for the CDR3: TGCGCCAGCAGCTTGGAGGGACAGCTAAACACTGAAGCTTTCTTT. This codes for CASSLEGQLNTEAFF.

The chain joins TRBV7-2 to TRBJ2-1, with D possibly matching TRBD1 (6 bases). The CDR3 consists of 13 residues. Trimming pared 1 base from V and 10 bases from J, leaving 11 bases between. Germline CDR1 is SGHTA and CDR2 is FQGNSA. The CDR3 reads CASSLGSGQEQFF. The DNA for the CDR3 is TGTGCCAGCAGCTTAGGTTCTGGACAGGAGCAGTTCTTC.

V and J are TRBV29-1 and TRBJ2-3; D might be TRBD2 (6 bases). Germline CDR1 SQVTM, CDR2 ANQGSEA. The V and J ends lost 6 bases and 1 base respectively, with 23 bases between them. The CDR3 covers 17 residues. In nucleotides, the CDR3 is TGCAGCGTGTCGGGACTCCTGGGGAGGTTGGGCACAGATACGCAGTATTTT. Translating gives CSVSGLLGRLGTDTQYF.

The CDR3 protein is CASHSSGAGGDEQFF. The CDR3 DNA reads as TGTGCCAGCCACTCCTCCGGGGCAGGGGGCGATGAGCAGTTCTTC. The V call is TRBV6-5, the J call TRBJ2-1, with 8 nucleotides matching TRBD1. The CDR3 contains 15 residues. CDR1 MNHEY and CDR2 SVGAGI come from the germline V gene. Trimming took 8 bases from V and 8 from J; bases not matched to a gene: 14.

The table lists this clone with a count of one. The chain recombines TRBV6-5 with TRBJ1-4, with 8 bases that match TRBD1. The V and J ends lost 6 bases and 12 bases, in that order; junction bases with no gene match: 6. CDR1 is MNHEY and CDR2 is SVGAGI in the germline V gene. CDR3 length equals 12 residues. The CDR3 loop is CASRATGGELFF. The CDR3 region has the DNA TGTGCCAGCAGGGCCACAGGGGGGGAACTGTTTTTT.

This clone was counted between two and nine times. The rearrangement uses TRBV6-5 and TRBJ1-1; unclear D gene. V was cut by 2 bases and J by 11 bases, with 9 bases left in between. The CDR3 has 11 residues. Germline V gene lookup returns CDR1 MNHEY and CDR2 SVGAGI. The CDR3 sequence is CASSYMGWAFF. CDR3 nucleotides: TGTGCCAGCAGTTACATGGGATGGGCTTTCTTT.

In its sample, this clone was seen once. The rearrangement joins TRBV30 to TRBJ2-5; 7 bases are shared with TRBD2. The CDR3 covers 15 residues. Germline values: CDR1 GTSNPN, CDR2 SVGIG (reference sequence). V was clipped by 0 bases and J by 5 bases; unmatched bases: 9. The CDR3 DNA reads TGTGCCTGGAGTGTACTCTGGGGGGGTGGGGAGACCCAGTACTTC. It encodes CAWSVLWGGGETQYF. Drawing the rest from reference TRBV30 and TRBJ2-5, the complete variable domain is SQTIHQWPATLVQPVGSPLSLECTVEGTSNPNLYWYRQAAGRGLQLLFYSVGIGQISSEVPQNLSASRPQDRQFILSSKKLLLSDSGFYLCAWSVLWGGGETQYFGPGTRLLVL.

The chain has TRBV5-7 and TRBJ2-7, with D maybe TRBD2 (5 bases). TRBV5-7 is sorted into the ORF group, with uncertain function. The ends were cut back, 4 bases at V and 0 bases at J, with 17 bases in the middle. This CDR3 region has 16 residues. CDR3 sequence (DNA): TGTGCCAGCAGCCTCCACCCGGGGTTGTTCTCCTACGAGCAGTACGTC. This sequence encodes CASSLHPGLFSYEQYV.

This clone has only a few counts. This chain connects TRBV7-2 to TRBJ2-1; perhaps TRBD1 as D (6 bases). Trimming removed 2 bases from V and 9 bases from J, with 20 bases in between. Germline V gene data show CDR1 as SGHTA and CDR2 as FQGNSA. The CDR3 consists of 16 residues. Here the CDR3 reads CASSLSATGRGGEQFF. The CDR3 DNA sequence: TGTGCCAGCAGCTTATCTGCGACAGGTAGGGGTGGTGAGCAGTTCTTC.